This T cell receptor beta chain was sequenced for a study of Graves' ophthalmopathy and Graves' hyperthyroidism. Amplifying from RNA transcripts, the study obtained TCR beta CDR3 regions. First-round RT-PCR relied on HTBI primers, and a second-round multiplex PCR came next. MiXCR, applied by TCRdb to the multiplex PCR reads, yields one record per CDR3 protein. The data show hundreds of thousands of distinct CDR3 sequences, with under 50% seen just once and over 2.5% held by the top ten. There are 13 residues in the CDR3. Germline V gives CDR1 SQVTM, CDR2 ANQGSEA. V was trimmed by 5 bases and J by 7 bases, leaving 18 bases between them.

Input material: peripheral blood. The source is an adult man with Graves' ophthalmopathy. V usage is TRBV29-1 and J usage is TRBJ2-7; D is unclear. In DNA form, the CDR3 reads TGCAGCGTTTTCCCGGGTGGTGGGGATGAGCAGTACTTC. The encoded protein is CSVFPGGGDEQYF.